The clone carrying this TCR beta chain was picked up many times. The data originate from a study of immune characterization of retroperitoneal liposarcoma. TCRdb ran MiXCR on the PCR reads and lists one entry per CDR3 protein. This sample yields some 10,000 distinct CDR3 sequences, of which approximately 30% are seen a single time; 6.5% to 10% belongs to the top ten. Germline values: CDR1 MNHNS, CDR2 SASEGT. The CDR3 runs 15 residues. The sequence was obtained from a female donor with retroperitoneal liposarcoma. The sequenced sample consisted of tumor tissue. J is TRBJ2-1 and V is TRBV6-1; 9 bases fit TRBD2. The closer fit of TRBJ2-7 to the DNA end suggests the J call may be wrong. This chain's CDR3 is CASSEGTSDYNEQYF. CDR3 sequence (DNA): TGTGCCAGCAGTGAAGGGACTAGCGACTACAATGAGCAGTACTTC.